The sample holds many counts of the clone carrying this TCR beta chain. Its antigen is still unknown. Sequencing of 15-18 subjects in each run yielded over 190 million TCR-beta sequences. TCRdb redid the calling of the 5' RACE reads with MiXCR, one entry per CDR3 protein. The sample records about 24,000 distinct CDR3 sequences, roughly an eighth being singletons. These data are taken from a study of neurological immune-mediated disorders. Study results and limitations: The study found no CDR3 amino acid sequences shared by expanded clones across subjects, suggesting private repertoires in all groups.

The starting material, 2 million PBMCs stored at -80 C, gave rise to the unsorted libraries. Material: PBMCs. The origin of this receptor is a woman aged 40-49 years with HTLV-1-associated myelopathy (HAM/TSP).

CDR3 coding DNA: TGTGCCAGCAGTTTAACACACTCTGGGGCCAACGTCCTGACTTTC. Amino acid sequence: CASSLTHSGANVLTF. This sequence joins TRBV12-3 or TRBV12-4 and TRBJ2-6; D call uncertain. Trimming left V 2 bases short and J 0 bases short, with 5 bases between. This CDR3 has 15 residues.